Each of the 2 T cell receptor beta chains below was sequenced from the same sample in a study of regulatory T cells in long-lasting Graves disease. According to the study, TCR beta libraries were built with iRepertoire HTBI primers and CDR3-region Arm-PCR. One entry per CDR3 protein, called by TCRdb with MiXCR from the multiplex PCR reads. The sample consists of over 450,000 distinct CDR3 sequences, around a fifth of them appearing once. Sample time point: persistent/refractory GD, antithyroid drugs over 5 years with positive TRAb. From RNA extracted from PBMCs, the TCR library was made. Sequenced material: peripheral blood mononuclear cells (PBMCs), taken when the disease was refractory, from a patient treated with antithyroid drugs. The receptors come from a female donor with Graves disease.

The CDR3 bases are TGCAGTGCTAGGAGCGGGGGGCCGGACTACGAGCAGTACTTC. Amino acid sequence: CSARSGGPDYEQYF. The chain combines TRBV20-1 with TRBJ2-7, with 9 bases matching TRBD2. The CDR3 is made up of 14 amino acids. Germline V lookup: CDR1 DFQATT, CDR2 SNEGSKA (reference sequence). The ends lost 3 bases at V and 3 bases at J; junction bases unmatched: 6.

The rearrangement joins TRBV6-1 to TRBJ1-5, with unresolved D. The germline V gene encodes CDR1 MNHNS and CDR2 SASEGT. This CDR3 comprises 12 residues. Trimming removed 3 bases at V and 9 bases at J, with 9 bases between. CDR3 region: CASSDTRGPQHF. The CDR3 nucleotides are TGTGCCAGCAGTGACACCCGGGGGCCCCAGCATTTT.